These 27 T cell receptor beta chains were all obtained from the same sample, sequenced in a study of shared clonotypes between healthy human individuals. Here immunoSEQ multiplex PCR was the method, and the copy in TCRdb shows in-frame clones only, minus some. In the table there are a few hundred thousand clones, 74% of which are singletons. The sample was memory CD4+ T cells sorted from blood. Subset: CD45RA-negative fraction. The receptors derive from a young man in good health.

This rearrangement joins TRBV6-1 to TRBJ1-1; no definite D call. The CDR3 is 14 residues long. Between the trimmed V and J ends, which lost 4 bases and 6 bases, there was a span of 15 bases. The germline V gene has CDR1 MNHNS and CDR2 SASEGT. In DNA form, the CDR3 reads TGTGCCAGCAGTGGGTCTACATACCGAGCTGAAGCTTTCTTT. It is translated as CASSGSTYRAEAFF.

The chain employs TRBV7-6 and TRBJ2-3; 8 bases line up with TRBD2. V was clipped by 1 base and J by 6 bases; unmatched bases: 9. Germline-derived CDR1 and CDR2 are SGHVS and FNYEAQ. The CDR3 runs to 16 residues. The CDR3 is CASSLGLAGNRDTQYF. The CDR3 DNA follows: TGTGCCAGCAGCTTAGGGCTAGCGGGTAACAGGGATACGCAGTATTTT.

The chain couples TRBV27 to TRBJ2-7; no firm D call. The CDR3 covers 16 residues. V dropped 4 bases and J dropped 0 bases, with 16 bases sitting between them. Per the germline V gene, CDR1 is MNHEY and CDR2 is SMNVEV (reference sequence). The CDR3 reads CASSSPAASDSYEQYF. CDR3 DNA sequence: TGTGCCAGCAGTTCCCCGGCCGCGTCGGACTCCTACGAGCAGTACTTC.

The table lists this clone with a count of one. The chain carries TRBV5-1 and TRBJ2-7, with 8 positions matching TRBD1. CDR1 is SGHRS, CDR2 YFSETQ, per germline. This CDR3 region has 15 residues. V lost 3 bases, J lost 6 bases, and 11 bases stayed unmatched. CDR3 nucleotides: TGCGCCAGCAGCTCGGGGACAGGCCGGGATACCGAGCAGTACTTC. This encodes CASSSGTGRDTEQYF.

The chain joins TRBV15 to TRBJ2-5; D gene ambiguous. Germline lookup yields CDR1 LNHNV and CDR2 YYDKDF (reference sequence). Trimming removed 2 bases at V and 4 bases at J, with 11 bases between. The CDR3 totals 14 residues. The CDR3 sequence: CATSRRTKIETQYF. The CDR3 DNA reads TGTGCCACCAGCAGAAGGACCAAAATAGAGACCCAGTACTTC. The whole variable domain, remainder taken from reference TRBV15 and TRBJ2-5, is DAMVIQNPRYQVTQFGKPVTLSCSQTLNHNVMYWYQQKSSQAPKLLFHYYDKDFNNEADTPDNFQSRRPNTSFCFLDIRSPGLGDTAMYLCATSRRTKIETQYFGPGTRLLVL.

The chain carries TRBV6-1 and TRBJ2-1; D uncertain. The CDR3 is made up of 13 amino acids. Trimming removed 6 bases from V and 6 bases from J, with 12 bases in between. Germline V gene sequence: CDR1 MNHNS, CDR2 SASEGT. The CDR3 region has the DNA TGTGCCAGCAGAAACCGCGTCGGCAATGAGCAGTTCTTC. It is translated as CASRNRVGNEQFF.

The chain joins TRBV25-1 to TRBJ2-3; D gene unclear. The germline CDR1 and CDR2 sequences are MGHDK and SYGVNS. The CDR3 is 14 residues long. Trimming stripped 7 bases from V and 0 bases from J, with 11 bases between. CDR3 nucleotide sequence: TGTGCCAGCACCGCGGAGCTAAGCACAGATACGCAGTATTTT. It translates to CASTAELSTDTQYF.

This clone was observed once. The chain combines TRBV5-1 with TRBJ2-5; D possibly matches TRBD1 or TRBD2 (6 bases each). The CDR3 spans 15 residues. Trimming took off 3 bases at V and 5 bases at J, with 17 bases between the two ends. Germline loops: CDR1 SGHRS, CDR2 YFSETQ. The CDR3 DNA follows: TGCGCCAGCAGCTCGCTGAGGGGGGATGAGGAGACCCAGTACTTC. As protein: CASSSLRGDEETQYF.

J is TRBJ2-5 and V is TRBV7-6; D call uncertain. The CDR3 sequence is 15 residues long. The germline V gene encodes CDR1 SGHVS and CDR2 FNYEAQ. V gave up 5 bases and J gave up 1 base, with 14 bases separating them. The CDR3 sequence is CASSATNPPQETQYF. CDR3 in DNA: TGTGCCAGCAGCGCGACCAATCCGCCCCAAGAGACCCAGTACTTC. The variable domain in full, completed from reference TRBV7-6 and TRBJ2-5, reads GAGVSQSPRYKVTKRGQDVALRCDPISGHVSLYWYRQALGQGPEFLTYFNYEAQQDKSGLPNDRFSAERPEGSISTLTIQRTEQRDSAMYRCASSATNPPQETQYFGPGTRLLVL.

The CDR3 region has the DNA TGCGCCAGCAGCTTGGGAGGCGGGAGCATCAAAAACATTCAGTACTTC. Its translation is CASSLGGGSIKNIQYF. V gene TRBV5-1 combines with J gene TRBJ2-4; 7 bases match TRBD2. The CDR3 is 16 amino acids. Trimming took 0 bases from V and 3 from J; bases not matched to a gene: 6. The germline CDR1 and CDR2 sequences are SGHRS and YFSETQ. Supplemented by reference TRBV5-1 and TRBJ2-4, the full variable domain reads KAGVTQTPRYLIKTRGQQVTLSCSPISGHRSVSWYQQTPGQGLQFLFEYFSETQRNKGNFPGRFSGRQFSNSRSEMNVSTLELGDSALYLCASSLGGGSIKNIQYFGAGTRLSVL.

The chain is built from TRBV6-1 and TRBJ2-3; possibly TRBD2 for D (5 bases). The CDR3 is 14 residues long. V was trimmed by 0 bases and J by 4 bases, leaving 8 bases between them. Germline CDR1 MNHNS, CDR2 SASEGT. CDR3 in amino acids: CASSEAGESDTQYF. CDR3 coding DNA: TGTGCCAGCAGTGAAGCGGGAGAATCAGATACGCAGTATTTT.

This chain connects TRBV28 to TRBJ1-5; no definite D call. The CDR3 contains 15 residues. Trimming shortened V by 10 bases and J by 7 bases, and 23 bases separated the two germline ends. The V gene's germline CDR1 is MDHEN and CDR2 SYDVKM. CDR3 in amino acids: CATEPAGGLGQPQHF. The CDR3, as DNA: TGTGCCACCGAACCGGCCGGAGGGCTAGGGCAGCCCCAGCATTTT.

V gene TRBV5-5 combines with J gene TRBJ1-2; 8 bases are shared with TRBD1. This CDR3 region has 15 residues. After removal of 2 bases from V and 8 bases from J, the junction contained 11 bases not matched to a gene. Germline values: CDR1 SGHKS, CDR2 YYEKEE (reference sequence). The CDR3 DNA reads as TGTGCCAGCAGCTTTACGATTGAGGGACAGGAGGGCTACACCTTC. Residues: CASSFTIEGQEGYTF.

The gene calls are TRBV2 and TRBJ1-5; D uncertain. CDR1 is SNHLY, CDR2 FYNNEI, per germline. CDR3 length: 16 residues. The V and J ends lost 4 bases and 5 bases respectively, with 18 bases between them. CDR3 sequence (DNA): TGTGCCAGCAGTGGATTCAGTCACCGGTCCGATCAGCCCCAGCATTTT. It codes for CASSGFSHRSDQPQHF.

The J gene is TRBJ2-5, the V gene TRBV28, with a possible D match to TRBD2 (5 bases). The V end lost 7 bases, the J end lost 9 bases, and 15 bases lay between the germline ends. The germline V gene encodes CDR1 MDHEN and CDR2 SYDVKM. The CDR3 has 12 amino acids. The CDR3 here is CASTPGWGAQYF. In DNA form, the CDR3 reads TGTGCCAGCACCCCGGGGTGGGGAGCCCAGTACTTC.

The rearrangement joins TRBV14 to TRBJ1-4; D is unresolved. Germline V lookup: CDR1 SGHDN, CDR2 FVKESK. The CDR3 totals 12 residues. Trimming took 1 base from V and 8 from J, leaving 5 bases between them. The CDR3 here is CASSQVLEKLFF. CDR3 DNA sequence: TGTGCCAGCAGCCAAGTATTGGAAAAACTGTTTTTT.

This rearrangement joins TRBV19 to TRBJ1-1; D gene unclear. Germline V gene lookup returns CDR1 LNHDA and CDR2 SQIVND (reference sequence). This CDR3 contains 13 residues. V was trimmed by 4 bases and J by 1 base, leaving 7 bases between them. The CDR3 here is CASSSQANTEAFF. In DNA, the CDR3 is TGTGCCAGTAGTAGCCAGGCGAACACTGAAGCTTTCTTT.

This clone was counted between two and nine times. The CDR3 loop is CASSSLADQETQYF. CDR3 in DNA: TGTGCCAGTAGTAGTCTAGCGGACCAAGAGACCCAGTACTTC. The chain is built from TRBV19 and TRBJ2-5; 7 bases line up with TRBD2. The CDR3 has 14 amino acids. From germline, CDR1 is LNHDA and CDR2 SQIVND (reference sequence). With 4 bases clipped from V and 0 bases from J, the junction kept 2 bases outside the gene matches.

The rearrangement uses TRBV5-4 and TRBJ2-3; D call uncertain. CDR1 and CDR2 (germline): SGHNT, YYREEE (reference sequence). The CDR3 loop spans 16 amino acids. V lost 1 base, J lost 4 bases, and 16 bases lay in between. The CDR3 bases are TGTGCCAGCAGCTTGCAGGCTTCCTACGTGTCAGATACGCAGTATTTT. Protein product: CASSLQASYVSDTQYF.

J is TRBJ2-2 and V is TRBV7-9, with D possibly called TRBD1 or TRBD2 (6 bases each). Per the germline V gene, CDR1 is SEHNR and CDR2 is FQNEAQ (reference sequence). The CDR3 extends over 15 amino acids. V was trimmed by 5 bases and J by 2 bases, leaving 12 bases between them. CDR3 DNA: TGTGCCAGCAGCGAGCCCGGGGGCAACACCGGGGAGCTGTTTTTT. Its protein is CASSEPGGNTGELFF.

The J gene is TRBJ2-7, the V gene TRBV4-1, with 13 bases lining up with TRBD2. Germline V gene data show CDR1 as MGHRA and CDR2 as YSYEKL. V lost 4 bases and J lost 2; bases outside the gene matches: 14. The CDR3 length is 19 residues. The CDR3 DNA is TGCGCCAGCAGCCGTTATGAGGGACTAGCGGGGAAGACCCCCTACGAGCAGTACTTC. Its translation is CASSRYEGLAGKTPYEQYF.

The chain recombines TRBV2 with TRBJ2-7, with 7 positions matching TRBD1. CDR1 is SNHLY, CDR2 FYNNEI, per germline. This CDR3 is built from 16 residues. J was trimmed by 0 bases and V by 6 bases; bases with no gene match: 11. The CDR3 DNA sequence: TGTGCCAGCAGAAGGAACTTACGGGACAGCTCCTACGAGCAGTACTTC. Its protein is CASRRNLRDSSYEQYF.

The chain employs TRBV2 and TRBJ1-5; 10 nucleotides align to TRBD1. V shed 6 bases, J shed 1 base, and the junction held 9 bases outside the gene matches. The CDR3 runs 17 residues. Germline V lookup: CDR1 SNHLY, CDR2 FYNNEI. CDR3 amino acids: CASRRDRGLESNQPQHF. CDR3 bases: TGTGCCAGCAGACGAGACAGGGGGCTGGAAAGCAATCAGCCCCAGCATTTT.

The chain links TRBV18 to TRBJ2-7; 7 bases are shared with TRBD2. Germline V gives CDR1 KGHSH, CDR2 LQKENI. Trimming at V came to 2 bases and at J to 3 bases, leaving 7 bases not matched to a gene. This CDR3 spans 15 amino acids. The CDR3 nucleotides are TGTGCCAGCTCACCAATCTCGGCTAGCGGCTACGAGCAGTACTTC. The encoded protein is CASSPISASGYEQYF. Using reference TRBV18 and TRBJ2-7 for the parts outside the CDR3, the full variable domain is NAGVMQNPRHLVRRRGQEARLRCSPMKGHSHVYWYRQLPEEGLKFMVYLQKENIIDESGMPKERFSAEFPKEGPSILRIQQVVRGDSAAYFCASSPISASGYEQYFGPGTRLTVT.

The chain uses TRBV25-1 and TRBJ2-1; 9 bases are shared with TRBD2. The ends lost 3 bases at V and 1 base at J; junction bases unmatched: 10. CDR1 MGHDK and CDR2 SYGVNS come from the germline V gene. The CDR3 extends over 18 amino acids. The CDR3 loop reads CASSEVSLAGSSYNEQFF. The CDR3 region has the DNA TGTGCCAGCAGTGAGGTTAGTCTAGCGGGATCTTCCTACAATGAGCAGTTCTTC.

In its sample, this clone was seen a few times. This chain uses TRBV29-1 with TRBJ1-6; 9 bases agree with TRBD1. Germline CDR1 reads SQVTM; CDR2 reads ANQGSEA. The CDR3 is 13 residues long. J gave up 7 bases and V 6 bases, and 4 bases lay outside the gene matches. The DNA for the CDR3 is TGCAGCGTCGCACAGGGGGCGAATTCACCCCTCCACTTT. This translates into CSVAQGANSPLHF.

Turning to this clone: The sample holds other DNA sequences that translate to the same CDR3. The chain uses TRBV28 and TRBJ1-1, with a weak D call TRBD1 (5 bases). Germline V gives CDR1 MDHEN, CDR2 SYDVKM. The CDR3 sequence is 11 residues long. V was cut by 6 bases and J by 6 bases, with 8 bases left in between. The CDR3 region has the DNA TGTGCCAGCAGCCCAGGGCCTGAAGCTTTCTTT. Protein product: CASSPGPEAFF.